A single sample gave rise to the 10 T cell receptor beta chains below, sequenced in a study of blood T cell repertoires in COVID-19. Sequenced by immunoSEQ multiplex PCR; TCRdb stores in-frame clones only, minus some. The sample lists about 220,000 clones, 80% occurring once. Sequenced sample: peripheral blood. These receptors were collected from a woman aged 70-85 years with acute or convalescent COVID-19.

The rearrangement links TRBV4-2 to TRBJ2-1, with 12 bases fitting TRBD1. This CDR3 is 17 amino acids long. Germline lookup yields CDR1 LGHNA and CDR2 YNFKEQ. Germline trimming cut 5 bases from V and 8 bases from J; bases unmatched to any gene: 13. This CDR3 is CASSSRPSGTGGDEQFF. The CDR3 DNA is TGTGCCAGCAGCTCCCGACCCTCCGGGACAGGGGGCGATGAGCAGTTCTTC.

This clone was recorded a few times. The chain has TRBV5-1 and TRBJ2-1; 9 bases line up with TRBD1. Losses at the gene ends were 1 base for V and 3 bases for J; bases not matched to a gene: 2. Germline lookup yields CDR1 SGHRS and CDR2 YFSETQ. The length of the CDR3 is 15 residues. The CDR3 DNA reads as TGCGCCAGCAGCTTGACAGGGGGCGACTACAATGAGCAGTTCTTC. It yields the protein CASSLTGGDYNEQFF.

The chain has TRBV4-2 and TRBJ2-5, with 8 positions matching TRBD1. The CDR3 has 14 residues. Per the germline V gene, CDR1 is LGHNA and CDR2 is YNFKEQ. The ends lost 0 bases at V and 4 bases at J; junction bases unmatched: 1. Written as DNA, the CDR3 is TGTGCCAGCAGCCAAGATGACAGGGGAGAGACCCAGTACTTC. This gives the protein CASSQDDRGETQYF.

CDR3 DNA: TGTGCCAGCAGCTTGTCCCAGGCGGGCTACACCTTC. Its protein product is CASSLSQAGYTF. The rearrangement uses TRBV5-4 and TRBJ1-2; D is unclear. Germline V CDR1 and CDR2: SGHNT, YYREEE (reference sequence). The CDR3 totals 12 residues. V dropped 1 base and J dropped 8 bases, with 9 bases sitting between them.

The chain combines TRBV2 with TRBJ2-4; maybe TRBD1 (5 bases). V shed 1 base and J shed 1 base, with 11 bases lying between them. This CDR3 is built from 16 residues. The germline V gene encodes CDR1 SNHLY and CDR2 FYNNEI. CDR3 bases: TGTGCCAGCAGTGAAGTCCCAGGGTCCGCCAAAAACATTCAGTACTTC. Translation: CASSEVPGSAKNIQYF.

The chain uses TRBV5-1 and TRBJ2-2, with TRBD1 as a possible D gene (6 bases). This CDR3 is built from 16 residues. The germline gives CDR1 SGHRS, CDR2 YFSETQ. Trimming shortened V by 4 bases and J by 4 bases, and 17 bases separated the two germline ends. The CDR3 loop is CASSPQGFGGTGELFF. The CDR3 DNA reads TGCGCCAGCAGCCCACAGGGTTTCGGTGGCACCGGGGAGCTGTTTTTT.

V gene TRBV6-5 combines with J gene TRBJ1-1; the match to TRBD1 covers 7 bases. V gave up 5 bases and J gave up 8 bases; unmatched junction bases: 5. Germline lookup yields CDR1 MNHEY and CDR2 SVGAGI. This CDR3 comprises 12 residues. CDR3 bases: TGTGCCAGCAGTCCGACAGGGAAGGAAGCTTTCTTT. As protein: CASSPTGKEAFF.

This clone was recorded once. V gene TRBV11-2 combines with J gene TRBJ2-2, with D tentatively TRBD2 (6 bases). Germline loops: CDR1 SGHAT, CDR2 FQNNGV. V dropped 2 bases and J dropped 4 bases, with 14 bases sitting between them. This CDR3 contains 16 residues. As DNA, the CDR3 is TGTGCCAGCAGCTTACAGCGGGTGATATCCACCGGGGAGCTGTTTTTT. Its protein is CASSLQRVISTGELFF.

This clone was recorded a few times. The chain uses TRBV18 and TRBJ2-7, with 7 bases identical to TRBD2. Germline V CDR1 and CDR2: KGHSH, LQKENI. The CDR3 extends over 13 amino acids. Losses at the gene ends were 3 bases for V and 3 bases for J; bases not matched to a gene: 2. The CDR3 here is CASSPGDYYEQYV. The CDR3 region has the DNA TGTGCCAGCTCACCGGGGGACTACTACGAGCAGTACGTC.

This clone was observed a handful of times. The chain has TRBV2 and TRBJ2-2; D is possibly TRBD2 (7 bases). The CDR3 extends over 15 amino acids. With 6 bases removed from V and 0 bases from J, the gap between germline ends came to 11 bases. CDR1 is SNHLY, CDR2 FYNNEI, per germline. CDR3 region: CASRPGGPNTGELFF. CDR3 in DNA: TGTGCCAGCAGGCCCGGGGGGCCGAACACCGGGGAGCTGTTTTTT.